The next 18 T cell receptor beta chains were all read from a single sample in a study of T cell clonality in common variable immunodeficiency. Study findings and constraints: Fewer deletions and N-nucleotide insertions were reportedly seen in common variable immunodeficiency TCR beta sequences.

Assay: immunoSEQ multiplex PCR; the TCRdb copy retains only in-frame clones and omits some. This sample comprises 7,000 to 9,000 clones, none seen once only. No cognate antigen is known for these TCRs. The material sequenced was peripheral blood mononuclear cells. The receptors were gathered from a human donor with common variable immunodeficiency.

With respect to this clone: The read halts 3 residues ahead of the CDR3 end, with the missing end drawn from the germline J gene. The chain recombines TRBV20-1 with TRBJ2-7; 11 bases align to TRBD2. Unmatched junction bases numbered 12, after V lost 6 bases and J lost 5 bases. Per the germline V gene, CDR1 is DFQATT and CDR2 is SNEGSKA (reference sequence). The CDR3 sequence is 15 residues long. CDR3 sequence reads: CSASLAGGMVNEQYF. CDR3 DNA, as far as it was read: TGCAGTGCCTCCTTAGCGGGAGGGATGGTGAACGAG.

This clone showed up just a few times. The observed sequence ends 3 residues before the CDR3 terminus, with the missing tail filled in from the germline J gene. V and J are TRBV7-9 and TRBJ1-5; perhaps TRBD1 as D (5 bases). The CDR3 covers 14 residues. Germline CDR1 reads SEHNR; CDR2 reads FQNEAQ (reference sequence). V was shortened by 3 bases and J by 1 base, with 7 bases between the two germline ends. The sequenced CDR3 bases are TGTGCCAGCAGCTTGAGGGGAAGCAATCAGCCC. Its translation: CASSLRGSNQP. The complete CDR3 protein is CASSLRGSNQPQHF.

This clone came up a few times. The observed sequence ends 3 residues before the CDR3 terminus, with the missing tail filled in from the germline J gene. The rearrangement joins TRBV7-2 to TRBJ1-4; D not certain. The CDR3 is 12 residues long. The germline CDR1 and CDR2 sequences are SGHTA and FQGNSA. The CDR3 reads CASSPRTSVLFF. CDR3 DNA, as far as it was read: TGTGCCAGCAGCCCGCGGACTAGCGTA. Using reference TRBV7-2 and TRBJ1-4 for the parts outside the CDR3, the full variable domain is GAGVSQSPSNKVTEKGKDVELRCDPISGHTALYWYRQSLGQGLEFLIYFQGNSAPDKSGLPSDRFSAERTGGSVSTLTIQRTQQEDSAVYLCASSPRTSVLFFGSGTQLSVL.

Points on this clone: The missing CDR3 end, 3 residues past where the read stops, is filled in from the germline J gene. The rearrangement uses TRBV18 and TRBJ2-1; 7 bases align to TRBD2. The germline gives CDR1 KGHSH, CDR2 LQKENI. CDR3 length: 16 amino acids. The V segment lost 0 bases and the J segment 2 bases; nucleotides outside the gene matches: 4. CDR3 protein: CASSPPAGAPYNEQFF. Partial CDR3 DNA: TGTGCCAGCTCACCACCCGCGGGAGCCCCCTACAATGAG.

A remark on this clone: From the germline J gene comes the end of the CDR3, since the read stops 3 residues before it. J is TRBJ2-7 and V is TRBV18; TRBD2 agrees at 9 bases. V lost 0 bases to trimming and J lost 5 bases; unmatched junction nucleotides: 5. Germline CDR1 KGHSH, CDR2 LQKENI. The CDR3 consists of 15 residues. The CDR3 spells CASSPPSLAGHEQYF. The CDR3 DNA, read in part, is TGTGCCAGCTCACCACCAAGTCTAGCGGGGCACGAG.

Concerning this clone itself: With the read ending 3 residues before the CDR3 end, the germline J gene is used to fill in that end. The chain employs TRBV19 and TRBJ2-1; TRBD2 agrees at 10 bases. Germline-derived CDR1 and CDR2 are LNHDA and SQIVND (reference sequence). J was trimmed by 0 bases and V by 7 bases; bases with no gene match: 12. The CDR3 totals 18 residues. The CDR3 loop is CASMGRSGRGSSYNEQFF. The sequenced CDR3 bases are TGTGCCAGTATGGGGAGGAGCGGGAGGGGCAGCTCCTACAATGAG.

This clone was seen a few times. With the read ending 3 residues before the CDR3 end, the germline J gene is used to fill in that end. V and J are TRBV19 and TRBJ2-3, with D possibly matching TRBD1 (6 bases). Trimming removed 7 bases from V and 3 bases from J, with 11 bases in between. CDR3 length equals 13 residues. Germline loops: CDR1 LNHDA, CDR2 SQIVND (reference sequence). CDR3 sequence reads: CASKNRATDTQYF. CDR3 bases read: TGTGCCAGTAAGAACAGGGCGACAGATACG.

This clone was found a few times. The read terminates 3 residues ahead of where the CDR3 ends, so the germline J gene completes it. This chain joins TRBV19 and TRBJ2-2, with 7 bases identical to TRBD1. The trim removed 5 bases at V and 4 bases at J, leaving 7 bases unmatched. Germline CDR1 reads LNHDA; CDR2 reads SQIVND (reference sequence). The CDR3 runs 15 residues. The CDR3 sequence: CASSAGTVSTGELFF. The covered CDR3 bases are TGTGCCAGTAGTGCAGGGACAGTTAGCACCGGGGAG.

This clone has more than one count but fewer than ten. The DNA read from the CDR3 is TGTGCCAGCTCAACAAGTGGTAAATACGCTGAA. Amino acids: CASSTSGKYAE. The whole CDR3 protein is CASSTSGKYAEAFF. V gene TRBV18 combines with J gene TRBJ1-1; D not certain. Read coverage stops 3 residues before the CDR3 terminus; the germline J gene supplies the remainder. The CDR3 has 14 amino acids. V was trimmed by 5 bases and J by 6 bases, leaving 16 bases between them. Germline V gene sequence: CDR1 KGHSH, CDR2 LQKENI.

With respect to this clone: The read gets to within 3 residues of the CDR3 end, and the germline J gene fills in the rest. The genes are TRBV20-1 and TRBJ2-7, with 7 bases fitting TRBD2. The ends lost 0 bases at V and 3 bases at J; junction bases unmatched: 2. Per the germline V gene, CDR1 is DFQATT and CDR2 is SNEGSKA (reference sequence). There are 13 residues in the CDR3. The CDR3 region is CSARDGGVYEQYF. Incomplete CDR3 DNA: TGCAGTGCTAGAGATGGGGGGGTCTACGAG.

This clone was picked up a small number of times. The read is 3 residues too short to cover the CDR3 end, so that end is filled in from the germline J gene. The chain carries TRBV2 and TRBJ2-7; 10 bases align to TRBD1. The CDR3 is made up of 14 amino acids. Germline V gene data show CDR1 as SNHLY and CDR2 as FYNNEI. V was clipped by 5 bases and J by 6 bases; unmatched bases: 7. CDR3 sequence reads: CASSYDRGRGEQYF. Incomplete CDR3 DNA: TGTGCCAGCAGTTATGACAGGGGGCGCGGCGAG.

Regarding this clone: The read halts 3 residues ahead of the CDR3 end, with the missing end drawn from the germline J gene. The chain employs TRBV29-1 and TRBJ2-5, with 8 nucleotides matching TRBD1. Trimming at V came to 7 bases and at J to 5 bases, leaving 3 bases not matched to a gene. The CDR3 runs to 11 residues. Looked up from germline, CDR1 is SQVTM and CDR2 is ANQGSEA. The CDR3 bases that were read are TGCAGCGGGTACAGGGGGGAGACC. Translation gives CSGYRGET. The complete CDR3 reads CSGYRGETQYF.

This clone was found a few times. The CDR3 end lies 3 residues beyond the end of the read and is filled in from the germline J gene. The genes are TRBV7-9 and TRBJ1-2, with TRBD1 matching over 8 bases. The V segment lost 5 bases and the J segment 5 bases; nucleotides outside the gene matches: 4. The CDR3 spans 13 residues. CDR1 is SEHNR, CDR2 FQNEAQ, per germline (reference sequence). Incomplete CDR3 DNA: TGTGCCAGCAGCGATCGGACAGGGTATGGC. This gives the protein CASSDRTGYG. The full CDR3 is CASSDRTGYGYTF. Variable domain in full (rest from reference TRBV7-9 and TRBJ1-2): DTGVSQNPRHKITKRGQNVTFRCDPISEHNRLYWYRQTLGQGPEFLTYFQNEAQLEKSRLLSDRFSAERPKGSFSTLEIQRTEQGDSAMYLCASSDRTGYGYTFGSGTRLTVV.

This clone is categorized as medium-sized. The sequence runs out 3 residues before the end of the CDR3; the remainder is reconstructed from the germline J gene. The chain carries TRBV29-1 and TRBJ2-3, with D maybe TRBD2 (6 bases). The CDR3 covers 15 residues. Trimming removed 1 base at V and 0 bases at J, with 11 bases between. Per the germline V gene, CDR1 is SQVTM and CDR2 is ANQGSEA. The covered CDR3 bases are TGCAGCGTTGAAGCGGGGGAGGTTAGCACAGATACG. This sequence encodes CSVEAGEVSTDT. The whole CDR3 is CSVEAGEVSTDTQYF.

In its sample, this clone was seen a few times. From the germline J gene comes the end of the CDR3, since the read stops 3 residues before it. V and J are TRBV5-1 and TRBJ2-7, with 7 bases aligning to TRBD1. V lost 1 base and J lost 5; bases outside the gene matches: 6. The CDR3 runs 14 residues. Germline assignment: CDR1 SGHRS and CDR2 YFSETQ. The part of the CDR3 DNA that was read is TGCGCCAGCAGCTTGACAGGGGCAAACAACGAG. It specifies CASSLTGANNE. The whole CDR3 protein is CASSLTGANNEQYF.

About this clone itself: The DNA ends 3 residues before the CDR3 does, and the rest of the CDR3 is filled in from the germline J gene. This chain joins TRBV18 and TRBJ2-7; TRBD1 aligns across 12 bases. From germline, CDR1 is KGHSH and CDR2 LQKENI. The CDR3 is 14 amino acids. The J segment lost 6 bases and the V segment lost 0 bases, leaving 0 bases of the junction unmatched. The CDR3 DNA, read in part, is TGTGCCAGCTCACCACCGGGACAGGGGGCCGAG. This sequence encodes CASSPPGQGAE. The whole CDR3 region reads CASSPPGQGAEQYF.

CDR3 bases read: TGTGCCAGCAGCTCCGATAACAGGGGAGGC. The encoded protein is CASSSDNRGG. The CDR3 in full is CASSSDNRGGYTF. The V call is TRBV7-3, the J call TRBJ1-2, with 7 bases matching TRBD1. The CDR3 end lies 3 residues beyond the end of the read and is filled in from the germline J gene. Germline loops: CDR1 SGHTA, CDR2 FQGTGA. The CDR3 covers 13 residues.

As concerns this clone: The read falls 3 residues short of the CDR3 end, and the missing part is taken from the germline J gene. The V call is TRBV19, the J call TRBJ1-2, with 7 positions matching TRBD1. From germline, CDR1 is LNHDA and CDR2 SQIVND (reference sequence). The CDR3 has 13 amino acids. V lost 6 bases, J lost 4 bases, and 5 bases stayed unmatched. The covered CDR3 bases are TGTGCCAGTAGCCAAGACAGGGTCTATGGC. Translation gives CASSQDRVYG. Given in full, the CDR3 is CASSQDRVYGYTF. Filled out from reference TRBV19 and TRBJ1-2, the complete variable domain reads DGGITQSPKYLFRKEGQNVTLSCEQNLNHDAMYWYRQDPGQGLRLIYYSQIVNDFQKGDIAEGYSVSREKKESFPLTVTSAQKNPTAFYLCASSQDRVYGYTFGSGTRLTVV.